A single sample gave rise to the 18 T cell receptor beta chains below, sequenced in a study of blood T cell repertoires in COVID-19. Here immunoSEQ multiplex PCR was the method, and the copy in TCRdb shows in-frame clones only, minus some. The sample includes 240,000 or so clones, over 70% of them seen just once. The sequencing input was peripheral blood. The origin of the receptors is an elderly woman with acute or convalescent COVID-19.

The chain uses TRBV12-5 and TRBJ1-1; D unclear. Germline-derived CDR1 and CDR2 are LGHNT and FRNRAP. The V gene lost 0 bases and the J gene lost 1 base, with 6 bases spanning the gap. CDR3 size: 14 residues. The CDR3: CASGLVVENTEAFF. The CDR3 bases are TGTGCTAGTGGTTTGGTAGTAGAGAACACTGAAGCTTTCTTT. Full variable domain (remainder filled in from reference TRBV12-5 and TRBJ1-1): DARVTQTPRHKVTEMGQEVTMRCQPILGHNTVFWYRQTMMQGLELLAYFRNRAPLDDSGMPKDRFSAEMPDATLATLKIQPSEPRDSAVYFCASGLVVENTEAFFGQGTRLTVV.

The V call is TRBV7-2, the J call TRBJ1-1; 7 positions match TRBD1. Germline V CDR1 and CDR2: SGHTA, FQGNSA. The CDR3 has 17 residues. The V and J ends lost 1 base and 4 bases, in that order; junction bases with no gene match: 12. The CDR3 DNA reads TGTGCCAGCAGCTTAGAGGTTTTTGACAGGGCGGGCACTGAAGCTTTCTTT. Translation: CASSLEVFDRAGTEAFF.

The rearrangement links TRBV5-3 to TRBJ1-5; perhaps TRBD1 as D (5 bases). TRBV5-3 is designated an ORF whose function remains uncertain. This CDR3 has 19 amino acids. V lost 2 bases to trimming and J lost 0 bases, with 21 bases between them. CDR3 region: CARSLIQTDTIYSNQPQHF. The DNA for the CDR3 is TGTGCCAGAAGCTTAATCCAGACAGATACGATTTATAGCAATCAGCCCCAGCATTTT.

The CDR3, as DNA: TGTGCCAGCAGCGTGAGGGTAGGGACAGGGGGGTACGAGCAGTACTTC. Amino acids: CASSVRVGTGGYEQYF. This chain links TRBV7-2 with TRBJ2-7, with 11 bases that match TRBD1. This CDR3 comprises 16 residues. The trim removed 5 bases at V and 4 bases at J, leaving 10 bases unmatched. The V gene's germline CDR1 is SGHTA and CDR2 FQGNSA.

This clone was picked up a small number of times. The rearrangement links TRBV5-4 to TRBJ1-1; TRBD1 is a possible D gene (5 bases). The V gene lost 0 bases and the J gene lost 4 bases, with 7 bases spanning the gap. The germline V gene encodes CDR1 SGHNT and CDR2 YYREEE (reference sequence). The CDR3 contains 13 residues. The CDR3 is CASSLVQGTEAFF. CDR3 sequence (DNA): TGTGCCAGCAGCTTGGTGCAGGGCACTGAAGCTTTCTTT.

The chain uses TRBV2 and TRBJ1-5; D is unresolved. Germline CDR1 is SNHLY and CDR2 is FYNNEI. The CDR3 loop spans 14 amino acids. V was trimmed by 3 bases and J by 0 bases, leaving 6 bases between them. CDR3 sequence (DNA): TGTGCCAGCAGTGAGGCATATAGCAATCAGCCCCAGCATTTT. Translating it yields CASSEAYSNQPQHF.

V gene TRBV5-5 combines with J gene TRBJ1-6; 9 bases match TRBD1. The CDR3 loop spans 20 amino acids. Germline assignment: CDR1 SGHKS and CDR2 YYEKEE (reference sequence). V lost 2 bases to trimming and J lost 0 bases; unmatched junction nucleotides: 12. The CDR3 loop reads CASSFLAGDRASSYNSPLHF. CDR3 in DNA: TGTGCCAGCAGCTTCCTCGCGGGGGACAGGGCGAGCTCCTATAATTCACCCCTCCACTTT. The full variable domain, with the rest looked up from reference TRBV5-5 and TRBJ1-6, is DAGVTQSPTHLIKTRGQQVTLRCSPISGHKSVSWYQQVLGQGPQFIFQYYEKEERGRGNFPDRFSARQFPNYSSELNVNALLLGDSALYLCASSFLAGDRASSYNSPLHFGNGTRLTVT.

This rearrangement joins TRBV4-3 to TRBJ1-3; D is undetermined. The length of the CDR3 is 16 residues. Trimming shortened V by 3 bases and J by 0 bases, and 12 bases separated the two germline ends. Germline V gene lookup returns CDR1 LGHNA and CDR2 YSLEER. This chain's CDR3 is CASSHTPLSSGNTIYF. As DNA, the CDR3 is TGCGCCAGCAGCCACACGCCTCTGAGCTCTGGAAACACCATATATTTT.

The rearrangement links TRBV3-1 (or the pseudogene TRBV3-2) to TRBJ2-7; TRBD1 aligns across 9 bases. J was trimmed by 0 bases and V by 4 bases; bases with no gene match: 7. The CDR3 consists of 16 residues. Germline CDR1 and CDR2: LGHDT and YNNKEL (reference sequence). Here the CDR3 reads CASSPTGGRSSYEQYF. The CDR3 DNA reads TGTGCCAGCAGCCCCACAGGGGGCCGGAGCTCCTACGAGCAGTACTTC.

This clone has ten or more counts. The same CDR3 can be traced to other DNA sequences in this sample. The rearrangement uses TRBV2 and TRBJ1-5; possible D gene TRBD1, 5 bases. Trimming stripped 3 bases from V and 4 bases from J, with 7 bases between. CDR3 length: 13 amino acids. Germline CDR1 SNHLY, CDR2 FYNNEI. CDR3 sequence reads: CASSEGGNQPQHF. CDR3 DNA sequence: TGTGCCAGCAGTGAGGGGGGGAATCAGCCCCAGCATTTT.

The V call is TRBV19, the J call TRBJ2-6, with a tentative D call TRBD1 (6 bases). The CDR3 has 15 amino acids. Per the germline V gene, CDR1 is LNHDA and CDR2 is SQIVND (reference sequence). Between the trimmed V and J ends, which lost 6 bases and 4 bases, there was a span of 13 bases. CDR3: CASSAAGAGANVLTF. CDR3 coding DNA: TGTGCCAGTAGCGCAGCAGGGGCCGGGGCCAACGTCCTGACTTTC.

The sample holds a few counts of this clone. The chain carries TRBV3-1 (or the pseudogene TRBV3-2) and TRBJ1-6; D is unresolved. Germline-derived CDR1 and CDR2 are LGHDT and YNNKEL (reference sequence). The CDR3 is 12 residues long. V lost 6 bases and J 10 bases, leaving 10 bases between the germline ends. CDR3 protein: CASSHQKSPLHF. The CDR3 bases are TGTGCCAGCAGTCATCAGAAATCACCCCTCCACTTT.

V usage is TRBV2 and J usage is TRBJ1-5; 7 bases align to TRBD1. V was pared by 5 bases and J by 1 base, with 2 bases of the junction left unmatched. The CDR3 contains 14 residues. Germline V CDR1 and CDR2: SNHLY, FYNNEI. The CDR3 loop is CASSTQGSNQPQHF. As DNA, the CDR3 is TGTGCCAGCAGTACACAGGGGAGCAATCAGCCCCAGCATTTT.

This clone was seen only once. This chain links TRBV5-1 with TRBJ2-5; 9 nucleotides align to TRBD1. V was pared by 4 bases and J by 0 bases, with 7 bases of the junction left unmatched. The CDR3 covers 16 residues. Germline V gives CDR1 SGHRS, CDR2 YFSETQ. The CDR3 DNA reads as TGCGCCAGCAGCACCGGGACAGGGAACAACCAAGAGACCCAGTACTTC. It translates to CASSTGTGNNQETQYF.

This chain uses TRBV2 with TRBJ1-4, with D tentatively TRBD1 (5 bases). From germline, CDR1 is SNHLY and CDR2 FYNNEI. The CDR3 extends over 15 amino acids. Between the trimmed V and J ends, which lost 7 bases and 4 bases, there was a span of 16 bases. The CDR3, as DNA: TGTGCCAGCAAAAAAACGATAGGGGATAATGAAAAACTGTTTTTT. Its protein is CASKKTIGDNEKLFF.

V gene TRBV6-2 or TRBV6-3 combines with J gene TRBJ1-5; 11 bases map to TRBD1. The CDR3 length is 18 residues. CDR1 is MNHEY and CDR2 is SVGEGT in the germline V gene. J lost 1 base, V lost 6 bases, and 11 bases had no gene match. This chain's CDR3 is CASSRHIGTGGSNQPQHF. CDR3 nucleotide sequence: TGTGCCAGCAGCAGGCATATCGGGACAGGGGGAAGCAATCAGCCCCAGCATTTT.

In DNA form, the CDR3 reads TGTGCCAGTACCGAAAGTCCTAGCGGGTACAATGAGCAGTTCTTC. It specifies CASTESPSGYNEQFF. The V call is TRBV6-5, the J call TRBJ2-1; 8 positions match TRBD2. There are 15 residues in the CDR3. V was pared by 9 bases and J by 4 bases, with 11 bases of the junction left unmatched. Germline values: CDR1 MNHEY, CDR2 SVGAGI.

The chain recombines TRBV7-6 with TRBJ1-1; tentatively, D is TRBD1 (5 bases). V was shortened by 6 bases and J by 2 bases, with 13 bases between the two germline ends. The germline gives CDR1 SGHVS, CDR2 FNYEAQ. The CDR3 length is 14 residues. The CDR3 loop reads CASSLQGVNTEAFF. Written as DNA, the CDR3 is TGTGCCAGCAGTCTCCAGGGTGTCAACACTGAAGCTTTCTTT.